This section outlines one T cell receptor beta chain sequence together with its context. The clone's antigen remains unknown. No base-level quality is on record; no much larger clone is a single base apart. This entry belongs to a study of cytotoxic CD8 clonotypes in ibrutinib-treated CLL (dated by TCRdb to 2020 to 2023). With respect to the entire study: The cohort was composed of 11 relapsed/refractory and about 15 treatment-naive patients; IGHV unmutated status was identified in 17 patients. An average of about 260,000 productive templates and 80,000 to 100,000 productive rearrangements was obtained per sample. Response samples were taken after a median of around 13 months on treatment, ranging from roughly 6 to 36 months. Partial responses were observed in roughly 24 patients and complete responses in 2; after a median follow-up of around 68 months, remission was maintained in about 15 patients and progression was observed in approximately 12. Longitudinal samples were available for about 30% of the roughly 90 trial participants. All remission and progressive disease samples were collected while patients were still receiving ibrutinib. Cryopreserved peripheral blood mononuclear cells were obtained prior to treatment, at the time of response, and at either disease progression or sustained remission. Results the study describes overall, beyond this receptor: Clonality increased at ibrutinib response, stayed stable in sustained remission, and fell back toward baseline at progression. Public clonotypes were rare and either contracted or stayed stable during treatment, and the rise in clonality at ibrutinib response reflected the expansion of private clonotypes. Baseline clonality exceeded that of age-matched healthy donors and correlated strongly with circulating CD8+ T-cell counts. Sampling times were not matched between patients in sustained remission and patients whose disease was progressing, and lymph node repertoires were not examined.

CDR1 and CDR2 are read off the germline V gene as LGHNA and YNFKEQ. V is trimmed back by 0 bases and J by 7 bases, and the junction contains 3 bases that no gene match accounts for. Spanning cysteine to phenylalanine, the CDR3 consists of 14 amino acids. The sequence is cut down to CDR3 DNA, 42 bases in frame from base 1. Each clonotype received, on average, about 10x coverage in deep resolution sequencing performed on a MiSeq, where the target depth lay between 1 in 1 million and 1 in 200,000 T cells. The immunoSEQ hsTCRB Kit was used to generate the TCR beta libraries. The original methods were these. ImmunoSEQ Data Assistant and ImmunoSEQ Analyzer were used for data analysis, and V, D and J genes were assigned according to IMGT definitions. Clonality was computed as one minus normalized Shannon entropy of productive rearrangement frequencies, ranging from 0 to 1. Public clonotype analysis was restricted to overrepresented clonotypes comprising at least 0.05% of each patient's repertoire. About twelve repertoires from age-matched healthy donors, obtained from immuneACCESS, served as clonality controls. TCRdb stores this immuneACCESS table with in-frame sequences only. Part of the clones is absent; in the studies checked, under half of the shortfall reflects unresolved V genes, and no reason is known for the rest. V and J calls plus clone size are reproduced from that table; the DNA served to infer D and trimming. This sample holds about 140,000 clones; approximately 80% were observed only once. The ten largest make up around 7.6% of the sample.

For TCR beta library preparation, roughly 2 micrograms of genomic DNA were extracted from the cryopreserved PBMCs. Longitudinal blood samples from CLL patients on ibrutinib monotherapy were analyzed using high-throughput TCR beta sequencing. The patients took part in an open-label, single-center phase 2 trial of ibrutinib monotherapy. The sequence was collected from a human donor with chronic lymphocytic leukemia. The chain is made from TRBV4-2 and TRBJ2-1; 7 bases in the middle match TRBD1. Sequences were derived from PBMCs, sampled after 36 months of ibrutinib treatment. The CDR3 protein: CASSQEGQYNEQFF. The DNA sequence is TGTGCCAGCAGCCAAGAGGGACAGTATAATGAGCAGTTCTTC.